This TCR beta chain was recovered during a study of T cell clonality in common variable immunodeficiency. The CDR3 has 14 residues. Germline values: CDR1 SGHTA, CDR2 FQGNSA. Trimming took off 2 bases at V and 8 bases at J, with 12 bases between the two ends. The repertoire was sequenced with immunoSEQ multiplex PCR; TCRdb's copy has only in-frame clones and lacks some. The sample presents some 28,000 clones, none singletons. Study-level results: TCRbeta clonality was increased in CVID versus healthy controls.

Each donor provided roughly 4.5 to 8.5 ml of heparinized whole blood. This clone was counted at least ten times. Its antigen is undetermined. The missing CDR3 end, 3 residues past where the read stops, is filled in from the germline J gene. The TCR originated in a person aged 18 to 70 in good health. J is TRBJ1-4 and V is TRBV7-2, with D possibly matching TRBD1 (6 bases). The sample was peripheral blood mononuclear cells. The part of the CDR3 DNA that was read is TGTGCCAGCAGCTTAACAGGGAGGTGGGAAAAA. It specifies CASSLTGRWEK. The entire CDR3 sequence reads CASSLTGRWEKLFF.